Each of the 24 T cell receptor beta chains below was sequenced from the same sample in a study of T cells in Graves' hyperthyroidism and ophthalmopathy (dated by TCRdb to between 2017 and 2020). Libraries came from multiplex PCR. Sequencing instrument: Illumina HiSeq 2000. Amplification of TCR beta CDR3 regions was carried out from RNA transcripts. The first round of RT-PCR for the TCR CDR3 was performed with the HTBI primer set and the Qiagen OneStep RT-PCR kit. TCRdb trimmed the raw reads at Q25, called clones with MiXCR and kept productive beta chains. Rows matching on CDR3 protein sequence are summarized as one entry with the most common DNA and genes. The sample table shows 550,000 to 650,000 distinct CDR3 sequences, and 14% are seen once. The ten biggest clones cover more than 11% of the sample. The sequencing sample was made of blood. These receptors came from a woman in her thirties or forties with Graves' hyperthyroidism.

This CDR3 is CASTAQDSYNEQFF. As DNA, the CDR3 is TGTGCCAGCACCGCCCAGGACTCTTACAATGAGCAGTTCTTC. The chain combines TRBV2 with TRBJ2-1; perhaps TRBD2 as D (5 bases). Between the trimmed V and J ends, which lost 7 bases and 4 bases, there was a span of 14 bases. From germline, CDR1 is SNHLY and CDR2 FYNNEI. This CDR3 spans 14 amino acids.

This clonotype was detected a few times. CDR3 DNA sequence: TGTGCCAGCAGCCAAGGCGGGACCCCCGGAAACACCATATATTTT. This encodes CASSQGGTPGNTIYF. The chain joins TRBV14 to TRBJ1-3, with a tentative D call TRBD1 (5 bases). The V gene lost 1 base and the J gene lost 4 bases, with 11 bases spanning the gap. Per the germline V gene, CDR1 is SGHDN and CDR2 is FVKESK. This CDR3 is built from 15 residues.

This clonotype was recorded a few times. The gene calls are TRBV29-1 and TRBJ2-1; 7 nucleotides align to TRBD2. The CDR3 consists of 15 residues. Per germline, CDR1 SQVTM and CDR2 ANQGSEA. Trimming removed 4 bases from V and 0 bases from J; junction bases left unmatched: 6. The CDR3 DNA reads TGCAGCGTTGTTACTAGCGCGGGCTCCTACAATGAGCAGTTCTTC. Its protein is CSVVTSAGSYNEQFF.

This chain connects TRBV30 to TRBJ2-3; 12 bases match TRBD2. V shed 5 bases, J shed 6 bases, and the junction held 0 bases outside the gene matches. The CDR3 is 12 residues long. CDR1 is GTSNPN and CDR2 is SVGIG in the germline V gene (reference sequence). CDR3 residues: CAWGTSGDTQYF. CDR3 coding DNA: TGTGCCTGGGGGACTAGCGGGGATACGCAGTATTTT.

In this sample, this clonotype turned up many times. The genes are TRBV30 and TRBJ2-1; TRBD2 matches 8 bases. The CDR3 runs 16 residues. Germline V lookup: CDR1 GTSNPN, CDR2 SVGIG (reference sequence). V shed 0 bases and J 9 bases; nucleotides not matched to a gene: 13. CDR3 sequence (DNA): TGTGCCTGGAGTGTAGGGACTAGTCTTCAGGTCGTTGAGCAGTTCTTC. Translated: CAWSVGTSLQVVEQFF.

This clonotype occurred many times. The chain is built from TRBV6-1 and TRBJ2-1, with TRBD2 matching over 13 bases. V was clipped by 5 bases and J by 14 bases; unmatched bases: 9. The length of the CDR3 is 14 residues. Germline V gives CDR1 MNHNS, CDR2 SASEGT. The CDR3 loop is CASSPLGTSGKEFF. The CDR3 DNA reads TGTGCCAGCAGTCCCTTGGGGACTAGCGGGAAAGAGTTCTTC.

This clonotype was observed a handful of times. CDR3 bases: TGTGCCACCGGGTCATCCTACGAGCAGTACTTC. Translation gives CATGSSYEQYF. The gene calls are TRBV6-1 and TRBJ2-7, with no clear D. V lost 10 bases, J lost 1 base, and 8 bases lay in between. The CDR3 has 11 amino acids. The germline gives CDR1 MNHNS, CDR2 SASEGT.

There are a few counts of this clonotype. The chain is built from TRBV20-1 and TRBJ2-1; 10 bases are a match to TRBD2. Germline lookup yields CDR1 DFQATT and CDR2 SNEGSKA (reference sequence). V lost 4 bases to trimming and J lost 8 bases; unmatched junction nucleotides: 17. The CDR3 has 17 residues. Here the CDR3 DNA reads TGCAGTGCTACTAAGCGGGAGGGCCTGTATTTTTTGGATGAGCAGTTCTTC. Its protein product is CSATKREGLYFLDEQFF.

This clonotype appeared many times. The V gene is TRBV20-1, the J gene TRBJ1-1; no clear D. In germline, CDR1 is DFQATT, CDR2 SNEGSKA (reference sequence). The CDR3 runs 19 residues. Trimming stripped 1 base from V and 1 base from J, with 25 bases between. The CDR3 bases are TGCAGTGCTAGAGGAAACTCCCCATCAAACCGAGATCCGAACACTGAAGCTTTCTTT. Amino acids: CSARGNSPSNRDPNTEAFF.

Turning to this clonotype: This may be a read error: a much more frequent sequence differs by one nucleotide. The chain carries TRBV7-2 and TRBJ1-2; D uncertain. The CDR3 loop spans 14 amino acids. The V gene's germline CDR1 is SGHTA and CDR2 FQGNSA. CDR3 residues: CASSTRILNYGHTF. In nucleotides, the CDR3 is TGTGCCAGCAGCACCAGGATATTAAACTATGGCCACACCTTC.

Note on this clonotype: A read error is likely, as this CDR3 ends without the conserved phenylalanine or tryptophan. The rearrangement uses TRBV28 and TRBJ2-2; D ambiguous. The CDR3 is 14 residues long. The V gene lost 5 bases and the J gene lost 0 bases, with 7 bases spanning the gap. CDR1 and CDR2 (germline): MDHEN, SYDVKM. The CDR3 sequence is CASSPATNTGELFS. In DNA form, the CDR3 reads TGTGCCAGCAGTCCGGCTACGAACACCGGGGAGCTGTTTTCT.

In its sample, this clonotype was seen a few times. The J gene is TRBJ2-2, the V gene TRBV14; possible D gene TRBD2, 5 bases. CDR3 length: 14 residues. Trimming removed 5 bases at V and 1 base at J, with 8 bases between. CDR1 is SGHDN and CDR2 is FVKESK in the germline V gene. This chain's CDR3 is CASSSGMNTGELFF. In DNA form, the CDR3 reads TGTGCCAGCAGCTCCGGGATGAACACCGGGGAGCTGTTTTTT. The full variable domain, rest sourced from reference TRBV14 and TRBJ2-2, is EAGVTQFPSHSVIEKGQTVTLRCDPISGHDNLYWYRRVMGKEIKFLLHFVKESKQDESGMPNNRFLAERTGGTYSTLKVQPAELEDSGVYFCASSSGMNTGELFFGEGSRLTVL.

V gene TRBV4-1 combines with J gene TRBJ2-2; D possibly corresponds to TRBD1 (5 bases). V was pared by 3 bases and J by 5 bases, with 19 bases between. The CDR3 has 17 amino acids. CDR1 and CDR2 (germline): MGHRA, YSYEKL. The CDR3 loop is CASSHGTREGQTGELFF. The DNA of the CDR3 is TGCGCCAGCAGCCACGGAACCAGGGAAGGGCAGACCGGGGAGCTGTTTTTT.

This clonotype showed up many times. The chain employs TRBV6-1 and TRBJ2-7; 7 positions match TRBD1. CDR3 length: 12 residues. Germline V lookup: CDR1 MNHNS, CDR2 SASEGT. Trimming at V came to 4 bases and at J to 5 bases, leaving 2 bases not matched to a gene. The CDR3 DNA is TGTGCCAGCAGTGTCGGGACAGACGAGCAGTACTTC. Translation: CASSVGTDEQYF.

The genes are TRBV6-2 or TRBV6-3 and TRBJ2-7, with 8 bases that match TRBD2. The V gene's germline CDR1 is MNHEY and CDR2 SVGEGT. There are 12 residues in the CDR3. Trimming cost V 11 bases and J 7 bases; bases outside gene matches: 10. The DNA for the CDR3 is TGTGCCCTAGCGGGTGCCACCTTGGAGCAGTACTTC. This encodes CALAGATLEQYF.

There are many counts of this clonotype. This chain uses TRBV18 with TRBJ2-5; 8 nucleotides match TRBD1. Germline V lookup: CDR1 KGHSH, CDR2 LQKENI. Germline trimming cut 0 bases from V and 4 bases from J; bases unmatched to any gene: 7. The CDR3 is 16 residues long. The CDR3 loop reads CASSPPSRGQGETQYF. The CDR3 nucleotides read TGTGCCAGCTCACCACCGAGCAGGGGGCAGGGAGAGACCCAGTACTTC.

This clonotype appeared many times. CDR3 protein: CATSLGLSYEQYF. For the CDR3, the DNA is TGTGCCACCTCGCTGGGCCTTTCCTACGAGCAGTACTTC. The V gene is TRBV15, the J gene TRBJ2-7; D is unclear. The CDR3 is 13 amino acids. The germline V and J ends were trimmed by 8 bases and 1 base, with 12 bases remaining between them. Germline CDR1 reads LNHNV; CDR2 reads YYDKDF (reference sequence).

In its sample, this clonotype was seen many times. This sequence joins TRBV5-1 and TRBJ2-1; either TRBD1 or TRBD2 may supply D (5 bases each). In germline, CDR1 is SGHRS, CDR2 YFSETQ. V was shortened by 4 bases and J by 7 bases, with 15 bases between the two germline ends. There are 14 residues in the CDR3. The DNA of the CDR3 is TGCGCCAGCAGCCATGACAGAGGGAGTAATGAGCAGTTCTTC. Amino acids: CASSHDRGSNEQFF.

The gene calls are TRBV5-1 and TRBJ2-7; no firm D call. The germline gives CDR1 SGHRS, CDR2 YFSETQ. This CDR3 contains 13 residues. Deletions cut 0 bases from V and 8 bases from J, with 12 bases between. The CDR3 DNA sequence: TGCGCCAGCAGCTTGGCGGACCGATACCAGCAGTACTTC. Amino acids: CASSLADRYQQYF. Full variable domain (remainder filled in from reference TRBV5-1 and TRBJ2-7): KAGVTQTPRYLIKTRGQQVTLSCSPISGHRSVSWYQQTPGQGLQFLFEYFSETQRNKGNFPGRFSGRQFSNSRSEMNVSTLELGDSALYLCASSLADRYQQYFGPGTRLTVT.

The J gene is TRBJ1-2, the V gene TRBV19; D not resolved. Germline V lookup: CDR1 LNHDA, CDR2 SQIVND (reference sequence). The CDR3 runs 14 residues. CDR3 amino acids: CAAKGSGANYGYTF. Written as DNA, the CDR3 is TGTGCTGCAAAAGGGTCAGGAGCAAACTATGGCTACACCTTC. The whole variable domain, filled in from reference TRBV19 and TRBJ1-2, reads DGGITQSPKYLFRKEGQNVTLSCEQNLNHDAMYWYRQDPGQGLRLIYYSQIVNDFQKGDIAEGYSVSREKKESFPLTVTSAQKNPTAFYLCAAKGSGANYGYTFGSGTRLTVV.

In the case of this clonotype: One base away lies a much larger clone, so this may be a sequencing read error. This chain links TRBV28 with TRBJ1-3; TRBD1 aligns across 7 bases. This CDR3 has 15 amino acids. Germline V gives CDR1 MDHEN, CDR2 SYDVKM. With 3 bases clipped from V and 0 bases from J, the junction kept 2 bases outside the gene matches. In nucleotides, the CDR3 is TGTGCCAGCAGTTTGGACAGGCTCTCTGGAAACACCATATATTTT. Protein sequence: CASSLDRLSGNTIYF.

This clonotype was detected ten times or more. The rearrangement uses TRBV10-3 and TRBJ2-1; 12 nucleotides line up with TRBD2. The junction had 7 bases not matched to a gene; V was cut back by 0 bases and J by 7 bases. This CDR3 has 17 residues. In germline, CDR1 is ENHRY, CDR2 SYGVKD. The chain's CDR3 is CAISESKGLAGGNEQFF. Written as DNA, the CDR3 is TGTGCCATCAGTGAGTCGAAAGGCCTAGCGGGAGGGAATGAGCAGTTCTTC.

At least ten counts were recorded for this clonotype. The CDR3, as DNA: TGTGCCAGCAGCTCGTCTAGCGGAGGGGATACGCAGTATTTT. Protein sequence: CASSSSSGGDTQYF. J is TRBJ2-3 and V is TRBV7-3, with 7 bases matching TRBD2. Germline assignment: CDR1 SGHTA and CDR2 FQGTGA. J was trimmed by 6 bases and V by 4 bases; bases with no gene match: 7. The CDR3 has 14 residues.

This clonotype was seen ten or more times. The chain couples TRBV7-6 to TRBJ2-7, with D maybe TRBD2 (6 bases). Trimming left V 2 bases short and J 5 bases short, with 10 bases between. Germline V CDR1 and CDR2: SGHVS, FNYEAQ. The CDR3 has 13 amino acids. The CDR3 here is CASSLQEGHEQYF. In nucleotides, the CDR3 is TGTGCCAGCAGCTTACAGGAGGGACACGAGCAGTACTTC.